The sequence of this T cell receptor beta chain was determined in a study of T cell responses to AZD1222 COVID-19 vaccine. The study, taken as a whole, reports: Repertoires were collected only later (after the peak T cell response had occurred).

Germline V gene lookup returns CDR1 SEHNR and CDR2 FQNEAQ (reference sequence). The CDR3 spans 14 residues. V was cut by 1 base and J by 2 bases, with 6 bases left in between. Profiling relied on immunoSEQ multiplex PCR, and the TCRdb table lists in-frame clones only, not all of them. The profile shows 150,000 to 200,000 clones, less than 95% of them singletons. On this clone itself: What it binds is not known.

Specimen: peripheral blood, collected 28 days after the second AZD1222 dose. The sequence was collected from an adult who received the AZD1222 COVID-19 vaccine. This sequence joins TRBV7-9 and TRBJ1-5; D is unresolved. The CDR3 bases are TGTGCCAGCAGCTTAGGTGTAGGCAATCAGCCCCAGCATTTT. This encodes CASSLGVGNQPQHF.